Listed below are T cell receptor beta chains from one sample, sequenced in a study of cytomegalovirus exposure and HLA in healthy donors. The table came from immunoSEQ multiplex PCR; TCRdb's copy has only in-frame clones and leaves some out. Counted here are 250,000 or so clones, approximately 87% occurring once; the ten biggest clones make up approximately 2.5%. Material: PBMCs. These TCRs come from a man aged 18 to 30 in good health and CMV-seronegative. Both conserved end residues are part of each CDR3. The order of the fields is J gene, V gene, D gene, CDR3 protein. The D gene is left open where the match is weak.

TRBJ2-1 | TRBV6-1 | - | CASIGLQVGNEQFF
TRBJ2-1 | TRBV25-1 | - | CASTDSEDHEQFF
TRBJ2-2 | TRBV14 | - | CASSSIQGADTGELFF
TRBJ2-7 | TRBV6-1 | TRBD2 | CASTPARSGGYEQYF
TRBJ1-2 | TRBV6-1 | TRBD1 | CASSPSRTGDGYTF
TRBJ1-5 | TRBV7-2 | - | CASSPLEREGGQPQHF
TRBJ1-5 | TRBV10-3 | - | CAITDSPTQPQHF
TRBJ1-1 | TRBV7-9 | - | CASSQTDRNTEAFF
TRBJ1-5 | TRBV7-8 | TRBD1 | CASSWGTGGWGNQPQHF
TRBJ2-7 | TRBV27 | TRBD1 | CASRYTTGAAYEQYF
TRBJ1-2 | TRBV4-1 | TRBD1 | CASSQGGDRLVYGYTF
TRBJ2-3 | TRBV9 | TRBD2 | CASTRTSGGVLDTQYF
TRBJ2-2 | TRBV6-5 | TRBD2 | CASSGGLAATGELFF
TRBJ1-1 | TRBV20-1 | - | CSVTQGTEAFF
TRBJ2-1 | TRBV11-2 | - | CASSLGANEQFF
TRBJ2-2 | TRBV10-1 | - | CASSRLAANTGELFF
TRBJ1-1 | TRBV10-3 | - | CAISDRGMRNTEAFF
TRBJ2-3 | TRBV7-9 | - | CASSFPEEGADTDTQYF
TRBJ1-1 | TRBV5-1 | TRBD1 | CASRPLTGTEAFF
TRBJ2-5 | TRBV7-2 | - | CASSLFGRELETQYF
TRBJ1-5 | TRBV5-8 | - | CASSHPGLGGAQHF
TRBJ1-2 | TRBV4-1 | TRBD1 | CASSQEGTTGDYGYTF
TRBJ2-5 | TRBV29-1 | TRBD1 | CSVVGLGQGETQYF
TRBJ1-1 | TRBV4-1 | TRBD1 | CASSHDREVAAFF
TRBJ2-1 | TRBV7-2 | - | CASSLSGYSGNEQFF
TRBJ2-7 | TRBV5-1 | - | CASSLDGGRYF
TRBJ2-7 | TRBV2 | TRBD1 | CASHTGTGDYEQYF
TRBJ2-5 | TRBV5-1 | TRBD2 | CASSPVGAGQETQYF
TRBJ1-6 | TRBV5-4 | - | CASTKKDNSPLHF
TRBJ2-1 | TRBV29-1 | - | CSVEITVYNEQFF
TRBJ2-3 | TRBV5-1 | - | CASTLEVGTSTDTQYF
TRBJ2-2 | TRBV5-1 | TRBD1 | CASMPGGYYTGELFF
TRBJ2-7 | TRBV11-2 | - | CASSPRAPYEQYF
TRBJ2-1 | TRBV21-1 | - | CASSIRTGEVYNEQFF
TRBJ2-7 | TRBV5-6 | - | CASSFSAGWYEQYF
TRBJ2-7 | TRBV6-5 | - | CASIGFGGEQYF